This T cell receptor (beta chain) was sequenced in a study of human T cells and chemical hapten exposure. Study-wide context: Small pooled library volume differences mainly caused per-sample TCR yield variation.

Notes on the study in general: Counts of TCRs above 1 in 1000 frequency stayed unchanged with DPC sensitization.

Details on this clonotype: Antigen specificity is unknown.

Blood, whole and unfractionated, served as the source for total RNA extraction. Individual cDNA molecules in this library carried unique molecular identifiers. Original processing methods: Sequenced samples showed a median of 95,638 TCRs each, with counts running from approximately 21,000 to 630,000. TCRdb ran MiXCR on the reads and lists one entry per CDR3 protein. Here the V and J calls rest on TCRdb's processing, not on the authors' analysis. Seen here are about 120,000 distinct CDR3 sequences, about 8.9% observed once, and the top ten hold roughly 1.3%. The germline gives CDR1 SEHNR, CDR2 FQNEAQ (reference sequence). The CDR3 is 14 amino acids. The germline V and J ends were trimmed by 6 bases and 0 bases, with 8 bases remaining between them.

The V gene is TRBV7-9, the J gene TRBJ2-2; no firm D call. Sequencing was performed on whole blood. The source is a human donor in good health. Some clones in this sample may be carry-over from other donors' samples. CDR3 sequence (DNA): TGTGCCAGCAGACGGGTGGCGAACACCGGGGAGCTGTTTTTT. Its translation is CASRRVANTGELFF.